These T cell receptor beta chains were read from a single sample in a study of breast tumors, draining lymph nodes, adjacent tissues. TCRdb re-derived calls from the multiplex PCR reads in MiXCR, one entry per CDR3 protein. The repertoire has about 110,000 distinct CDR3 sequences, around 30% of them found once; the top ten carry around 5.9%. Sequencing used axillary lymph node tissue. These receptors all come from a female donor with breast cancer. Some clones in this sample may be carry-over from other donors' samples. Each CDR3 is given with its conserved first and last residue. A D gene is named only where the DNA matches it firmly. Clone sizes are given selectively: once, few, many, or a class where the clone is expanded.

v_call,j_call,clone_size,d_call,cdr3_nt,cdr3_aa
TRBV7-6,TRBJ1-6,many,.,TGTGCCAGCAGCCCAACAGGGCGGGGGGCCTCCTATAATTCACCCCTCCACTTT,CASSPTGRGASYNSPLHF
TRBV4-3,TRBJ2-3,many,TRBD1,TGCGCCAGCAGCCGGACAGGCTACACAGATACGCAGTATTTT,CASSRTGYTDTQYF
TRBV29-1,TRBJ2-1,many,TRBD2,TGCAGCGTTGGTCCCTACAGGGGGACTAGCGGGATAGGTCTCTACAATGAGCAGTTCTTC,CSVGPYRGTSGIGLYNEQFF
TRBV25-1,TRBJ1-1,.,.,TGTGCCAGCAGTCCATGGGACGTAGTGAACACTGAAGCTTTCTTT,CASSPWDVVNTEAFF
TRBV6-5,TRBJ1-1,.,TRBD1,TGTGCCAGCAGCCCTCCCGACAGGGTTGGGACTGAAGCTTTCTTT,CASSPPDRVGTEAFF
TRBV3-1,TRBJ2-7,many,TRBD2,TGTGCCAGCAGCCAAGTTCAAACGACTAGCGGGAGCCAGCAGTACTTC,CASSQVQTTSGSQQYF
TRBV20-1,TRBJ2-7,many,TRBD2,TGCAGTGCTAGTGGGAGGGACGGATACTCCTACGAGCAGTACTTC,CSASGRDGYSYEQYF
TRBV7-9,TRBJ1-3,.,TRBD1,TGTGCCAGCAGCTTGAGGACAGGGACTGGAAACACCATGTATTTT,CASSLRTGTGNTMYF
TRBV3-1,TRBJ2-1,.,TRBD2,TGTGCCAGCAGCCAAGACGGCCTAGCGGGTCCCTACAATGAGCAGTTCTTC,CASSQDGLAGPYNEQFF
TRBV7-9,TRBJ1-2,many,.,TGTGCCAGCAGCGGGGCGAGGGTAGGAATAAACTATGGCTACACCTTC,CASSGARVGINYGYTF
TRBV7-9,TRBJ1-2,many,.,TGTGCCAGCAGCCCCACAGGAAAGGGGAGAGGCTACACCTTC,CASSPTGKGRGYTF
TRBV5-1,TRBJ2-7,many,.,TGCGCCAGCAGCTTGGAGGGGGGCCGCTCTACGATGCAGTACTTC,CASSLEGGRSTMQYF
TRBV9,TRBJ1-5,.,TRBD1,TGTGCCAGCAGCCTTGGGACAGCCCGCAATCAGCCCCAGCATTTT,CASSLGTARNQPQHF
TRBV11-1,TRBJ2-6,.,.,TGTGCCAGCAGACCATATTCCGGGACACTCTTGACTTTC,CASRPYSGTLLTF
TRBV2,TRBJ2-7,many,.,TGTGCCAGCAGTGTTTACGGGTTGGGCGAGCAGTACTTC,CASSVYGLGEQYF
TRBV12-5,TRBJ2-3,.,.,TGTGCTAGTGCCCTCACCCCGGCTGATACGCAGTATTTT,CASALTPADTQYF
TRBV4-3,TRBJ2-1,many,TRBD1,TGCGCCAGCAGCCAAGGACTCCCGGACAGGCTTGTGCAGTTCTTC,CASSQGLPDRLVQFF
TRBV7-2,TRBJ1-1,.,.,TGTGCCAGCAGCCTGGGGTACACTGAAGCTTTCTTT,CASSLGYTEAFF
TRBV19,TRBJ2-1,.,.,TGTGCCAGTAGTATGCGGGTCTTCAATGAGCAGTTCTTC,CASSMRVFNEQFF
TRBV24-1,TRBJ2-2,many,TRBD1,TGTGCCACCAGTGATTTTTCGTGGACAGGGCGCACCGGGGAGCTGTTTTTT,CATSDFSWTGRTGELFF
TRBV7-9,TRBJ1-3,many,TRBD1,TGTGCCAGCAGCCTACCGGGACAGGGTCCCGGAAACACCATATATTTT,CASSLPGQGPGNTIYF
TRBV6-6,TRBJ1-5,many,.,TGTGCCAGCAGTTACGTGAAGGGGCTAAGCAATCAGCCCCAGCATTTT,CASSYVKGLSNQPQHF
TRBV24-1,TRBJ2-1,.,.,TGTGCCACCAGTGATTCAGAAGGGAGGTCCCACAATGAGCAGTTCTTC,CATSDSEGRSHNEQFF
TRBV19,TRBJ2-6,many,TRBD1,TGTGCCAGTAGTCCGGACAGGTTTGGGCTTGTTATTTCTGGGGCCAACGTCCTGACTTTC,CASSPDRFGLVISGANVLTF
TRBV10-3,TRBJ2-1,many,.,TGTGCCATCAAAGGTGCGGGCCCCCTACTACACAATGAGCAGTTCTTC,CAIKGAGPLLHNEQFF
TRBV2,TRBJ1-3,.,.,TGTGCCAGCAGGGTCGGACTCACCTCTGGAAACACCATATATTTT,CASRVGLTSGNTIYF
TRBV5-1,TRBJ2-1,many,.,TGCGCCAGCAGCTTGGCCGGGGCTACATTTACCTACAATGAGCAGTTCTTC,CASSLAGATFTYNEQFF
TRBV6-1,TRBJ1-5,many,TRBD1,TGTGCCAGCAGTACAGGGGGGGGTCAGCCCCAGCATTTT,CASSTGGGQPQHF
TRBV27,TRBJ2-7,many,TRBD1,TGTGCCAGCAGTTTAGTGACAGGGGGCTACGAGCAGTACTTC,CASSLVTGGYEQYF
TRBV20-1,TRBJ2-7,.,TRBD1,TGCAGTGCTGCCCCAGGGGGCAGGCAGTCCTTC,CSAAPGGRQSF
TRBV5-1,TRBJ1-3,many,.,TGCGCCAGCAGCTTGACAGGACCTGGAAACACCATATATTTT,CASSLTGPGNTIYF
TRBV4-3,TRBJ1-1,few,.,TGCGCCAGCAGCCACGGAACAGGGCTTTACGATGAAGCTTTCTTT,CASSHGTGLYDEAFF
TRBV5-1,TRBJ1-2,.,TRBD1,TGCGCCAGCAGCAAGACAGGGGAGGGCTACACCTTC,CASSKTGEGYTF
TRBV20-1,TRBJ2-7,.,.,TGCAGTGCCCTTATGAACTCGCGCAGCCCGAACGTCGAGCAGTACTTC,CSALMNSRSPNVEQYF
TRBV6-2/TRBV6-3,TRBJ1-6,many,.,TGTGCCAGCAGTGGGGGCAAGAATTCACCCCTCCACTTT,CASSGGKNSPLHF
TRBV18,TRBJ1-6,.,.,TGTGCCAGCTCAACCAACTCGGGAAACACTACTAATTCACCCCTCCACTTT,CASSTNSGNTTNSPLHF
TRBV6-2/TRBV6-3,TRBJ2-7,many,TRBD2,TGTGCCAGCAGCCCTCTACTAGCGGTTTCCTACGAGCAGTACTTC,CASSPLLAVSYEQYF
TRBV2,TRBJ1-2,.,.,TGTGCCAGCAGTGAAGCGCGGCTCTCTAACTATGGCTACACCTTC,CASSEARLSNYGYTF
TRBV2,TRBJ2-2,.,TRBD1,TGTGCCAGCAGCCCGGACAGGGTTGGCACCGGGGAGCTGTTTTTT,CASSPDRVGTGELFF
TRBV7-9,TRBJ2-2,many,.,TGTGCCAGCAGCTCAACACTAGCTCCCGGGGAGCTGTTTTTT,CASSSTLAPGELFF
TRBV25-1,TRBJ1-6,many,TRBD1,TGTGCCAGCAGTCCAGGAGGGACAGGGTATTCACCCCTCCACTTT,CASSPGGTGYSPLHF
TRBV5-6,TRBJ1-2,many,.,TGTGCCAGCAGCTTTTATGATCGGGATAACTATGGCTACACCTTC,CASSFYDRDNYGYTF
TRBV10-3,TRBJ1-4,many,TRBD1,TGTGCCAGCTCCGGGACAGGGAGTAATGAAAAACTGTTTTTT,CASSGTGSNEKLFF
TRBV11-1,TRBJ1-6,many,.,TGTGCCAGCAGCCCAAGGGAACGGTCACCCCTCCACTTT,CASSPRERSPLHF
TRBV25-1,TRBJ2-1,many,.,TGTGCCAGCGTTACCCCGGGACTCGCCTACAATGAGCAGTTCTTC,CASVTPGLAYNEQFF
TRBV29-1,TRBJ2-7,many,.,TGCAGCGTTATTCAGGGAAGCTACGAGCAGTACTTC,CSVIQGSYEQYF
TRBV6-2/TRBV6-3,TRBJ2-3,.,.,TGTGCCAGCAGTCATCCAGGGGCGGGAGATACGCAGTATTTT,CASSHPGAGDTQYF
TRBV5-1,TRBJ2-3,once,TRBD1,TGCGCCAGCACTAAAGCAGGGGGCGCCTACGATACGCAGTATTTT,CASTKAGGAYDTQYF
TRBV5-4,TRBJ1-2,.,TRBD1,TGTGCCAGCAGTCCCTGTCGGACAGGGGGGGTTAACTATGGCTACACCTTC,CASSPCRTGGVNYGYTF
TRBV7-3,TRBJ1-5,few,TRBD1,TGTGCCAGCAGCCAAGATCGGGACAGGGGGGTTACCCAGCATTTT,CASSQDRDRGVTQHF
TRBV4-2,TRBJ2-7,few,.,TGTGCCAGCAGTCAAGCCTCATTAGCCCGGTACGAGCAGTACTTC,CASSQASLARYEQYF
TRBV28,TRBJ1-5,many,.,TGTGCCAGCACCGGACAGCTCAATCAGCCCCAGCATTTT,CASTGQLNQPQHF
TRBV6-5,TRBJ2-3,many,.,TGTGCCAGCAGCCCGACTTATACGAGCACAGATACGCAGTATTTT,CASSPTYTSTDTQYF
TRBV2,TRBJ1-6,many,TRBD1,TGTGCCAGCAGGGGACAGGGAGATAATTCACCCCTCCACTTT,CASRGQGDNSPLHF
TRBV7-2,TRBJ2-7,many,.,TGTGCCAGCAGCTTACGCTACGAGCAGTACTTC,CASSLRYEQYF
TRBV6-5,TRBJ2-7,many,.,TGTGCCAGCAGTCAACACAGAGCCCTCTACGAGCAGTACTTC,CASSQHRALYEQYF
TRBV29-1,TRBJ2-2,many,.,TGCAGCGTCGCCACTGGACAGATCACCGGGGAGCTGTTTTTT,CSVATGQITGELFF
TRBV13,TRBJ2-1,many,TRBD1,TGTGCCAGCGGGGCCGGGACAGCTTACAATGAGCAGTTCTTC,CASGAGTAYNEQFF
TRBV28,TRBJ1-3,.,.,TGTGCCAGCAGTCAGGACCCCTACAGAACTGGAAACACCATATATTTT,CASSQDPYRTGNTIYF